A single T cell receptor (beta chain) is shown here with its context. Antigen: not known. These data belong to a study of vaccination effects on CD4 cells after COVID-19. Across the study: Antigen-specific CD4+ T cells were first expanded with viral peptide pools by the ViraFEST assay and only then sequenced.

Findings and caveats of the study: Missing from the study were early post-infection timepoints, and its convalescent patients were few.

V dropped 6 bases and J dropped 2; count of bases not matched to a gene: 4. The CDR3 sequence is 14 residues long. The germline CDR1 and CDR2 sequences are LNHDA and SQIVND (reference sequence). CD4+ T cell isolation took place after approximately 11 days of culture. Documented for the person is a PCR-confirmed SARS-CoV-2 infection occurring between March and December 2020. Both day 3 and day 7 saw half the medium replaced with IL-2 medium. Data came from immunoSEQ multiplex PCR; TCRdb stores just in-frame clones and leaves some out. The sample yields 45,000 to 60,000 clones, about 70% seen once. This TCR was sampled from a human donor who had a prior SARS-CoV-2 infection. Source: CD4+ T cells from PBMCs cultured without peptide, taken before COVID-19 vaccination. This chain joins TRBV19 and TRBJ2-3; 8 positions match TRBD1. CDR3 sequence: CASSDRGFTDTQYF. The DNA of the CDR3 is TGTGCCAGTAGCGACAGGGGATTCACAGATACGCAGTATTTT.